This TCR beta chain was documented in a study of Graves' ophthalmopathy and Graves' hyperthyroidism. Findings of the study overall: Using a 13-signature model, the authors split ophthalmopathy from stable hyperthyroidism, with roughly 91% sensitivity and roughly 80% specificity.

RNA transcripts were the source from which TCR beta CDR3 regions were amplified. Scientists carried out first-round RT-PCR using HTBI primers and then a second-round multiplex PCR. TCRdb reprocessed the multiplex PCR reads via MiXCR and lists one record per CDR3 protein. The repertoire holds 350,000 to 400,000 distinct CDR3 sequences, with 18% as singletons. The table lists this clonotype with many counts. Its target is unknown. Specimen: peripheral blood. The receptor was isolated from a woman younger than 35 with Graves' ophthalmopathy.

The CDR3 DNA reads TGTGCCAGTAAAATGGCTAGCAGTGGGGAGCTGTTTTTT. Amino acids: CASKMASSGELFF. The chain carries TRBV19 and TRBJ2-2; weak D call: TRBD2 (5 bases). Germline V gene sequence: CDR1 LNHDA, CDR2 SQIVND (reference sequence). Trimming shortened V by 7 bases and J by 8 bases, and 14 bases separated the two germline ends. This CDR3 is 13 amino acids long.